Listed below are T cell receptor beta chains from one sample, sequenced in a study of blood T cell repertoires in COVID-19. Assay: immunoSEQ multiplex PCR; the TCRdb copy retains only in-frame clones and omits some. This sample has around 300,000 clones, with roughly 88% found just once. Sequencing was done on a sample of peripheral blood. The receptor source for this set is a woman in her thirties with COVID-19, enrolled during active disease. The CDR3 runs from the conserved cysteine through the conserved F or W. The D gene is left open where the match is weak. Clone sizes are given selectively: once, few, many, or a class where the clone is expanded.

j_gene,abundance,d_gene,v_gene,CDR3aa,CDR3nt
TRBJ1-4,.,TRBD1,TRBV27,CASSFLGQGTTNEKLFF,TGTGCCAGCAGTTTCCTTGGACAGGGGACAACTAATGAAAAACTGTTTTTT
TRBJ2-1,.,TRBD1,TRBV4-1,CASSPKPGGGTGFYNEQFF,TGCGCCAGCAGCCCCAAGCCTGGGGGCGGGACAGGGTTTTACAATGAGCAGTTCTTC
TRBJ1-1,.,.,TRBV14,CASSQWVQGWTEAFF,TGTGCCAGCAGCCAGTGGGTTCAGGGGTGGACTGAAGCTTTCTTT
TRBJ1-1,.,.,TRBV2,CASSDRRANTEAFF,TGTGCCAGCAGTGATCGCAGGGCGAACACTGAAGCTTTCTTT
TRBJ2-1,.,.,TRBV3-1/TRBV3-2,CASSQEGSYNEQFF,TGTGCCAGCAGCCAAGAAGGGAGCTACAATGAGCAGTTCTTC
TRBJ1-4,.,.,TRBV6-6,CASSSTVDEKLFF,TGTGCCAGCAGCTCCACGGTCGATGAAAAACTGTTTTTT
TRBJ2-3,.,.,TRBV10-1,CANLKGRTQGDTQYF,TGCGCCAACCTAAAAGGAAGGACTCAGGGGGATACGCAGTATTTT
TRBJ2-1,.,.,TRBV18,CASSPNPIAEGEQFF,TGTGCCAGCTCACCAAACCCCATCGCAGAGGGTGAGCAGTTCTTC
TRBJ2-1,few,TRBD2,TRBV6-4,CASSEAGGHNEQFF,TGTGCCAGCAGTGAAGCGGGGGGGCACAATGAGCAGTTCTTC
TRBJ1-1,.,.,TRBV14,CASSQEPAANTEAFF,TGTGCCAGCAGCCAAGAACCGGCGGCGAACACTGAAGCTTTCTTT
TRBJ2-7,.,.,TRBV27,CASSLGQTYEQYF,TGTGCCAGCAGTTTAGGCCAGACCTACGAGCAGTACTTC